The entry below gives a single T cell receptor (beta chain) sequence along with its context. The data were taken from a study of T cells in Graves' hyperthyroidism and ophthalmopathy. TCR beta CDR3 region amplification was performed from RNA transcripts. Researchers ran a first-round RT-PCR on the TCR CDR3 using the HTBI primer set. TCRdb re-analysed the multiplex PCR reads in MiXCR, keeping a single row per CDR3 protein. Of about 270,000 distinct CDR3 sequences listed, 25% are singletons. V was shortened by 5 bases and J by 5 bases, with 18 bases between the two germline ends. Per germline, CDR1 LNHDA and CDR2 SQIVND (reference sequence). This CDR3 has 15 residues.

This chain connects TRBV19 to TRBJ1-1; no firm D call. Sequencing was carried out using blood. The receptor's source is a man aged 40-49 years with Graves' hyperthyroidism that later progressed to Graves' ophthalmopathy. CDR3 nucleotides: TGTGCCAGTAGTGCCAACAGCGGGTTGGGTACTGAAGCTTTCTTT. Translated: CASSANSGLGTEAFF. Full variable domain (remainder filled in from reference TRBV19 and TRBJ1-1): DGGITQSPKYLFRKEGQNVTLSCEQNLNHDAMYWYRQDPGQGLRLIYYSQIVNDFQKGDIAEGYSVSREKKESFPLTVTSAQKNPTAFYLCASSANSGLGTEAFFGQGTRLTVV.